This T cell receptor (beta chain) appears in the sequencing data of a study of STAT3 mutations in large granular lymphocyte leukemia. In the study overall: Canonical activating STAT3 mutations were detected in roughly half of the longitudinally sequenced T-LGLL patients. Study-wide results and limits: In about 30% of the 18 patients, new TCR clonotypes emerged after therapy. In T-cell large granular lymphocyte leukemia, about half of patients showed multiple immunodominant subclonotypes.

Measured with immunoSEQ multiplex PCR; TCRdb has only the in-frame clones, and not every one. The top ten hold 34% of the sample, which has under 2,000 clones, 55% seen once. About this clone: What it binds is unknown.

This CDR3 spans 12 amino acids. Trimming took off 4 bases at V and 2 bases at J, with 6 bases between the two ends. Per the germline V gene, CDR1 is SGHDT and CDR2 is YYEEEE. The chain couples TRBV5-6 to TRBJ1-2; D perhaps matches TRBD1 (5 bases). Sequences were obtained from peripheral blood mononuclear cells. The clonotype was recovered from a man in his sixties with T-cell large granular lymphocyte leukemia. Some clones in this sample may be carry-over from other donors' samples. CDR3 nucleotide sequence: TGTGCCAGCAGCGGGGACAACTATGGCTACACCTTC. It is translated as CASSGDNYGYTF.